The rows below give T cell receptor beta chains drawn from one sample of a study of radiotherapy plus CTLA-4 blockade in lung cancer. Sequenced by immunoSEQ multiplex PCR; TCRdb stores in-frame clones only, minus some. The table has roughly 85,000 clones, around 90% seen once; the top ten hold over 15%. Source: peripheral blood, taken from a patient treated with radiotherapy plus ipilimumab. These receptor sequences come from a human donor with non-small cell lung cancer that progressed on radiotherapy plus ipilimumab. Each CDR3 is given with its conserved first and last residue. A D gene is named only where the DNA matches it firmly. Size is omitted from some rows. Given values are once, few, many or a class for expanded clones.

clone_size: once; d_call: TRBD1; j_call: TRBJ1-2; v_call: TRBV5-5; cdr3_aa: CASSVDRANYGYTF; cdr3_nt: TGTGCCAGCAGCGTCGACAGGGCTAACTATGGCTACACCTTC
clone_size: NA; d_call: NA; j_call: TRBJ1-6; v_call: TRBV4-1; cdr3_aa: CASSQDRNNSPLHF; cdr3_nt: TGCGCCAGCAGCCAAGATCGAAATAATTCACCCCTCCACTTT
clone_size: NA; d_call: NA; j_call: TRBJ2-7; v_call: TRBV2; cdr3_aa: CDSGNTYEQYF; cdr3_nt: TGTGATTCGGGGAACACCTACGAGCAGTACTTC
clone_size: NA; d_call: NA; j_call: TRBJ1-3; v_call: TRBV5-5; cdr3_aa: CASTLVYSSGGGNTIYF; cdr3_nt: TGTGCCAGCACCCTAGTCTATTCCAGCGGGGGTGGAAACACCATATATTTT
clone_size: NA; d_call: NA; j_call: TRBJ1-1; v_call: TRBV6-5; cdr3_aa: CASSYSPGGHTEAFF; cdr3_nt: TGTGCCAGCAGTTACTCGCCGGGAGGGCACACTGAAGCTTTCTTT
clone_size: NA; d_call: TRBD1; j_call: TRBJ2-2; v_call: TRBV6-1; cdr3_aa: CASTLTGSGTGELFF; cdr3_nt: TGTGCCAGCACATTGACAGGGTCAGGCACCGGGGAGCTGTTTTTT
clone_size: NA; d_call: TRBD1; j_call: TRBJ2-5; v_call: TRBV19; cdr3_aa: CASNRGPKETQYF; cdr3_nt: TGTGCCAGTAATAGGGGGCCTAAAGAGACCCAGTACTTC
clone_size: NA; d_call: NA; j_call: TRBJ2-5; v_call: TRBV4-2; cdr3_aa: CASSPAPQETQYF; cdr3_nt: TGTGCCAGCAGCCCGGCTCCTCAAGAGACCCAGTACTTC
clone_size: once; d_call: TRBD1; j_call: TRBJ2-1; v_call: TRBV5-1; cdr3_aa: CASSMTGTARDNEQFF; cdr3_nt: TGCGCCAGCAGCATGACCGGGACAGCGAGGGACAATGAGCAGTTCTTC
clone_size: NA; d_call: NA; j_call: TRBJ1-2; v_call: TRBV5-5; cdr3_aa: CASTRGDSNYGYTF; cdr3_nt: TGTGCCAGCACCCGCGGGGACTCGAACTATGGCTACACCTTC
clone_size: NA; d_call: NA; j_call: TRBJ1-1; v_call: TRBV7-6; cdr3_aa: CASRPNGVGNTEAFF; cdr3_nt: TGTGCCAGCAGGCCTAACGGGGTGGGGAACACTGAAGCTTTCTTT
clone_size: NA; d_call: TRBD1; j_call: TRBJ2-5; v_call: TRBV9; cdr3_aa: CASSAGVTGGLQETQYF; cdr3_nt: TGTGCCAGCAGCGCGGGGGTGACAGGGGGGCTCCAAGAGACCCAGTACTTC
clone_size: NA; d_call: NA; j_call: TRBJ1-2; v_call: TRBV2; cdr3_aa: CASSEVGGGAYYGYTF; cdr3_nt: TGTGCCAGCAGTGAAGTTGGAGGTGGGGCATACTATGGCTACACCTTC
clone_size: NA; d_call: NA; j_call: TRBJ1-1; v_call: TRBV19; cdr3_aa: CASISRGGYTEAFF; cdr3_nt: TGTGCCAGTATATCCCGGGGTGGGTACACTGAAGCTTTCTTT
clone_size: NA; d_call: NA; j_call: TRBJ1-2; v_call: TRBV9; cdr3_aa: CASSVGSQGANYGYTF; cdr3_nt: TGTGCCAGCAGCGTCGGTTCACAGGGCGCTAACTATGGCTACACCTTC
clone_size: NA; d_call: NA; j_call: TRBJ2-5; v_call: TRBV5-1; cdr3_aa: CASSFDSETQYF; cdr3_nt: TGCGCCAGCAGCTTTGACTCAGAGACCCAGTACTTC
clone_size: NA; d_call: TRBD1; j_call: TRBJ1-2; v_call: TRBV27; cdr3_aa: CASSLAPTGGRGYTF; cdr3_nt: TGTGCCAGCAGTTTAGCCCCGACAGGGGGCCGTGGCTACACCTTC
clone_size: NA; d_call: NA; j_call: TRBJ1-2; v_call: TRBV7-2; cdr3_aa: CASSLVDGGYTF; cdr3_nt: TGTGCCAGCAGCTTAGTGGACGGTGGCTACACCTTC
clone_size: NA; d_call: NA; j_call: TRBJ2-3; v_call: TRBV7-9; cdr3_aa: CASSSLGGPRTQYF; cdr3_nt: TGTGCCAGCAGCTCCTTAGGGGGGCCCCGTACGCAGTATTTT
clone_size: NA; d_call: NA; j_call: TRBJ1-3; v_call: TRBV10-3; cdr3_aa: CAISASQGQGGNTIYF; cdr3_nt: TGTGCCATCAGTGCGTCCCAGGGTCAAGGTGGAAACACCATATATTTT
clone_size: NA; d_call: NA; j_call: TRBJ2-7; v_call: TRBV23-1; cdr3_aa: CASSQSYGGPCIWENYEQYF; cdr3_nt: TGCGCCAGCAGTCAATCGTACGGGGGACCCTGCATATGGGAGAACTACGAGCAGTACTTC
clone_size: NA; d_call: NA; j_call: TRBJ1-2; v_call: TRBV12-5; cdr3_aa: CASGFSGADGYTF; cdr3_nt: TGTGCTAGTGGTTTCTCAGGGGCGGATGGCTACACCTTC
clone_size: NA; d_call: NA; j_call: TRBJ2-2; v_call: TRBV4-3; cdr3_aa: CASSQVWGSTGELFF; cdr3_nt: TGCGCCAGCAGCCAAGTATGGGGGAGCACCGGGGAGCTGTTTTTT
clone_size: NA; d_call: NA; j_call: TRBJ2-5; v_call: TRBV6-6; cdr3_aa: CASSYSRLLEGTQYF; cdr3_nt: TGTGCCAGCAGTTACTCGCGCCTACTGGAGGGGACCCAGTACTTC
clone_size: NA; d_call: NA; j_call: TRBJ1-5; v_call: TRBV30; cdr3_aa: CAWSTYSNQPQHF; cdr3_nt: TGTGCCTGGAGTACATATAGCAATCAGCCCCAGCATTTT
clone_size: NA; d_call: NA; j_call: TRBJ1-1; v_call: TRBV5-4; cdr3_aa: CASSLVGGVAFF; cdr3_nt: TGTGCCAGCAGCTTGGTCGGGGGGGTGGCTTTCTTT
clone_size: once; d_call: TRBD1; j_call: TRBJ2-6; v_call: TRBV5-4; cdr3_aa: CASSLRDSFSGANVLTF; cdr3_nt: TGTGCCAGCAGCTTGAGGGACAGTTTCTCTGGGGCCAACGTCCTGACTTTC
clone_size: NA; d_call: NA; j_call: TRBJ2-2; v_call: TRBV4-2; cdr3_aa: CASSQESGSNTGELFF; cdr3_nt: TGTGCCAGCAGCCAAGAGTCAGGATCGAACACCGGGGAGCTGTTTTTT
clone_size: few; d_call: TRBD1; j_call: TRBJ2-3; v_call: TRBV10-3; cdr3_aa: CAISKGQGTDTQYF; cdr3_nt: TGTGCCATCAGCAAGGGACAGGGGACAGATACGCAGTATTTT
clone_size: NA; d_call: TRBD2; j_call: TRBJ2-7; v_call: TRBV6-1; cdr3_aa: CASSDPLTSGGSYEQYF; cdr3_nt: TGTGCCAGCAGTGACCCCCTGACTAGCGGAGGCTCCTACGAGCAGTACTTC
clone_size: few; d_call: NA; j_call: TRBJ1-2; v_call: TRBV14; cdr3_aa: CASSRRTGNYGYTF; cdr3_nt: TGTGCCAGCAGCCGTCGCACAGGAAACTATGGCTACACCTTC
clone_size: NA; d_call: NA; j_call: TRBJ2-3; v_call: TRBV7-3; cdr3_aa: CASSLSYTDTQYF; cdr3_nt: TGTGCCAGCAGCTTATCCTACACAGATACGCAGTATTTT
clone_size: NA; d_call: TRBD2; j_call: TRBJ2-6; v_call: TRBV4-2; cdr3_aa: CASSQDLAGGNGANVLTF; cdr3_nt: TGTGCCAGCAGCCAAGACTTAGCGGGGGGAAATGGGGCCAACGTCCTGACTTTC
clone_size: NA; d_call: NA; j_call: TRBJ1-1; v_call: TRBV7-8; cdr3_aa: CASSSSVAANTEAFF; cdr3_nt: TGTGCCAGCAGCTCCTCCGTGGCAGCGAACACTGAAGCTTTCTTT
clone_size: NA; d_call: TRBD1; j_call: TRBJ1-2; v_call: TRBV6-1; cdr3_aa: CASSELPGQGRGYTF; cdr3_nt: TGTGCCAGCAGTGAACTCCCCGGACAGGGACGGGGCTACACCTTC
clone_size: few; d_call: NA; j_call: TRBJ2-2; v_call: TRBV7-9; cdr3_aa: CASSLAFTGELFF; cdr3_nt: TGTGCCAGCAGCTTAGCTTTCACCGGGGAGCTGTTTTTT
clone_size: NA; d_call: NA; j_call: TRBJ1-1; v_call: TRBV5-4; cdr3_aa: CASSPRSDLNTEAFF; cdr3_nt: TGTGCCAGCAGCCCCCGGTCAGACTTGAACACTGAAGCTTTCTTT
clone_size: NA; d_call: NA; j_call: TRBJ2-1; v_call: TRBV4-3; cdr3_aa: CASSQDLYDKYNEQFF; cdr3_nt: TGCGCCAGCAGCCAAGATCTTTATGACAAATACAATGAGCAGTTCTTC
clone_size: NA; d_call: NA; j_call: TRBJ2-3; v_call: TRBV10-3; cdr3_aa: CAITPGPATDTQYF; cdr3_nt: TGTGCCATCACCCCTGGGCCGGCCACAGATACGCAGTATTTT
clone_size: NA; d_call: NA; j_call: TRBJ1-6; v_call: TRBV2; cdr3_aa: CASSRDFSPLHF; cdr3_nt: TGTGCCAGCAGTCGAGACTTCTCACCCCTCCACTTT
clone_size: NA; d_call: TRBD2; j_call: TRBJ2-3; v_call: TRBV9; cdr3_aa: CASSVGGTIPTDTQYF; cdr3_nt: TGTGCCAGCAGCGTAGGCGGGACTATCCCCACAGATACGCAGTATTTT
clone_size: NA; d_call: TRBD2; j_call: TRBJ2-7; v_call: TRBV4-1; cdr3_aa: CASSQGGGFIYEQYF; cdr3_nt: TGCGCCAGCAGCCAAGGGGGAGGGTTTATCTACGAGCAGTACTTC
clone_size: NA; d_call: TRBD2; j_call: TRBJ2-6; v_call: TRBV27; cdr3_aa: CATGRIPGEANVLTF; cdr3_nt: TGTGCAACCGGGAGGATCCCGGGTGAGGCCAACGTCCTGACTTTC
clone_size: NA; d_call: TRBD2; j_call: TRBJ2-2; v_call: TRBV9; cdr3_aa: CASSILAGPNTGELFF; cdr3_nt: TGTGCCAGCAGCATCCTAGCGGGCCCGAACACCGGGGAGCTGTTTTTT
clone_size: NA; d_call: NA; j_call: TRBJ2-2; v_call: TRBV7-2; cdr3_aa: CASSPHGTGELFF; cdr3_nt: TGTGCCAGCAGTCCCCATGGCACCGGGGAGCTGTTTTTT
clone_size: NA; d_call: NA; j_call: TRBJ1-1; v_call: TRBV7-2; cdr3_aa: CASSETGVNTEAFF; cdr3_nt: TGTGCCAGCAGCGAGACAGGTGTGAACACTGAAGCTTTCTTT
clone_size: NA; d_call: TRBD2; j_call: TRBJ2-1; v_call: TRBV5-1; cdr3_aa: CASSSTSGRYNEQFF; cdr3_nt: TGCGCCAGCAGCTCGACTAGCGGAAGGTACAATGAGCAGTTCTTC
clone_size: few; d_call: NA; j_call: TRBJ1-3; v_call: TRBV27; cdr3_aa: CASGSGVGGNTIYF; cdr3_nt: TGTGCCAGCGGGTCTGGGGTCGGAGGAAACACCATATATTTT
clone_size: NA; d_call: TRBD1; j_call: TRBJ1-1; v_call: TRBV4-2; cdr3_aa: CASSQGTGGSNTEAFF; cdr3_nt: TGTGCCAGCAGCCAAGGGACAGGGGGTTCGAACACTGAAGCTTTCTTT
clone_size: NA; d_call: TRBD1; j_call: TRBJ1-6; v_call: TRBV11-3; cdr3_aa: CASSLAVRTGTDSPLHF; cdr3_nt: TGTGCCAGCAGCTTAGCGGTCCGGACAGGGACGGATTCACCCCTCCACTTT
clone_size: NA; d_call: NA; j_call: TRBJ2-4; v_call: TRBV6-5; cdr3_aa: CASSEALNIQYF; cdr3_nt: TGTGCCAGCAGTGAGGCCCTGAACATTCAGTACTTC